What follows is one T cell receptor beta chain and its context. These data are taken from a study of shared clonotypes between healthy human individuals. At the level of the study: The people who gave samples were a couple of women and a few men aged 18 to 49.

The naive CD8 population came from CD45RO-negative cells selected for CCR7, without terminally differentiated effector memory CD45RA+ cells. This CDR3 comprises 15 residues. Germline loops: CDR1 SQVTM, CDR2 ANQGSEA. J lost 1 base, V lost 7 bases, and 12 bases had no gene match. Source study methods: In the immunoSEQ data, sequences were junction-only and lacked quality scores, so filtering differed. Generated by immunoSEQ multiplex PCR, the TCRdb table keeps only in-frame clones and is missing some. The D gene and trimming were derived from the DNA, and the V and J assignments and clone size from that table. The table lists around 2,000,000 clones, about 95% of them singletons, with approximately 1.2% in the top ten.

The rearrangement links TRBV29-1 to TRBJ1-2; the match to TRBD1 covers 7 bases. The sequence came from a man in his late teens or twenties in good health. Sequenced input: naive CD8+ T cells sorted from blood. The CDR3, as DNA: TGCAGCGAGAGGGGGCTAGATGATTTTAACTATGGCTACACCTTC. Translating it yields CSERGLDDFNYGYTF.